This entry lists 26 T cell receptor beta chains sequenced from one sample in a study of regulatory T cells in long-lasting Graves disease. Time point described: newly diagnosed GD, antithyroid drugs for less than 3 months. Generation of the TCR library employed RNA extracted from PBMCs. Assembly of TCR beta libraries relied on iRepertoire HTBI primers together with Arm-PCR of CDR3 regions. TCRdb analysed the multiplex PCR reads with MiXCR anew, one entry per CDR3 protein. Seen here are 550,000 or so distinct CDR3 sequences, 9.5% to 15% observed once, and the top ten hold almost 9%. These data were also reused for a study on T cells in Graves' hyperthyroidism and ophthalmopathy.

This specimen was peripheral blood mononuclear cells (PBMCs), taken at new diagnosis, from a patient treated with antithyroid drugs. These receptors all stem from a woman between 25 and 40 years old with Graves disease.

V and J are TRBV6-1 and TRBJ2-3; a possible D gene is TRBD1 (6 bases). The J call may be faulty, since TRBJ2-5 better matches the DNA end. Germline V lookup: CDR1 MNHNS, CDR2 SASEGT. CDR3 length equals 14 residues. Written as DNA, the CDR3 is TGTGCCAGCAGTACATTTGGGGGCGGTGAGACCCAGTACTTC. Translated, it gives CASSTFGGGETQYF.

This clonotype has at least ten counts. The chain carries TRBV6-1 and TRBJ2-7; TRBD1 is a possible D gene (6 bases). The CDR3 covers 14 residues. The germline gives CDR1 MNHNS, CDR2 SASEGT. V dropped 7 bases and J dropped 1 base, with 14 bases sitting between them. The CDR3 here is CASTIRTESYEQYF. CDR3 bases: TGTGCCAGCACCATTCGGACAGAATCCTACGAGCAGTACTTC.

This clonotype showed up many times. CDR3 region: CASSPPVDTQYF. The DNA for the CDR3 is TGTGCCAGCTCACCACCGGTAGATACGCAGTATTTT. The chain combines TRBV18 with TRBJ2-3; D gene uncertain. V gave up 0 bases and J gave up 5 bases, with 3 bases separating them. This CDR3 region has 12 residues. The V gene's germline CDR1 is KGHSH and CDR2 LQKENI.

This clonotype showed up many times. The chain joins TRBV24-1 to TRBJ1-2, with TRBD1 matching over 9 bases. V dropped 0 bases and J dropped 8; count of bases not matched to a gene: 9. The CDR3 loop spans 16 amino acids. Germline assignment: CDR1 KGHDR and CDR2 SFDVKD. The CDR3 here is CATSDLGTGGAEGYTF. The CDR3 DNA reads as TGTGCCACCAGTGATTTGGGAACAGGGGGCGCTGAAGGCTACACCTTC.

This clonotype was recorded a few times. The CDR3 DNA sequence: TGTGCCAGCAGCTGGCGGGCGGGGACTAGTTACAATGAGCAGTTCTTC. Encoded protein: CASSWRAGTSYNEQFF. V and J are TRBV7-9 and TRBJ2-1; 8 bases match TRBD2. The CDR3 loop spans 16 amino acids. The germline V gene encodes CDR1 SEHNR and CDR2 FQNEAQ (reference sequence). V was pared by 4 bases and J by 4 bases, with 9 bases of the junction left unmatched.

CDR3 loop: CAFGVGPEQYF. The CDR3, as DNA: TGTGCCTTCGGAGTAGGACCCGAGCAGTACTTC. The chain joins TRBV30 to TRBJ2-7; D gene unclear. Germline values: CDR1 GTSNPN, CDR2 SVGIG (reference sequence). The CDR3 length is 11 residues. Trimming stripped 7 bases from V and 6 bases from J, with 13 bases between.

This clonotype showed up many times. V gene TRBV18 combines with J gene TRBJ2-1; 8 bases are a match to TRBD2. The CDR3 contains 16 residues. The trim removed 4 bases at V and 0 bases at J, leaving 5 bases unmatched. The germline CDR1 and CDR2 sequences are KGHSH and LQKENI. CDR3 loop: CASSRASGSSYNEQFF. The CDR3 nucleotides read TGTGCCAGCTCACGGGCTAGCGGGTCCTCCTACAATGAGCAGTTCTTC.

The rearrangement uses TRBV27 and TRBJ2-5; 8 positions agree with TRBD2. Germline V CDR1 and CDR2: MNHEY, SMNVEV (reference sequence). The V segment lost 5 bases and the J segment 5 bases; nucleotides outside the gene matches: 10. The CDR3 spans 15 residues. CDR3: CASSLLAGHEETQYF. CDR3 nucleotide sequence: TGTGCCAGCAGTCTGCTAGCGGGCCACGAGGAGACCCAGTACTTC.

This clonotype was counted between two and nine times. This chain uses TRBV6-5 with TRBJ2-5, with D unclear. The CDR3 loop spans 13 amino acids. Germline V lookup: CDR1 MNHEY, CDR2 SVGAGI. Deletions cut 4 bases from V and 2 bases from J, with 8 bases between. The CDR3 reads CASSSAGQETQYF. The CDR3 bases are TGTGCCAGCAGTTCTGCAGGACAAGAGACCCAGTACTTC.

Ten or more counts support this clonotype. The J gene is TRBJ1-5, the V gene TRBV15; 7 bases fit TRBD1. The CDR3 has 20 amino acids. Losses at the gene ends were 0 bases for V and 0 bases for J; bases not matched to a gene: 14. Germline V gives CDR1 LNHNV, CDR2 YYDKDF (reference sequence). CDR3 nucleotides: TGTGCCACCAGCAGAGATCGGGTTAGGACAGGACGCTATAGCAATCAGCCCCAGCATTTT. This translates into CATSRDRVRTGRYSNQPQHF.

This clonotype was counted ten times or more. This chain uses TRBV28 with TRBJ2-7, with 7 bases lining up with TRBD1. CDR1 is MDHEN, CDR2 SYDVKM, per germline. CDR3 length: 13 residues. With V trimmed by 10 bases and J by 3 bases, 9 bases remained unmatched. CDR3 residues: CATGQDQIYEQYF. CDR3 bases: TGTGCCACCGGACAGGACCAAATCTACGAGCAGTACTTC.

This clonotype was seen repeatedly, ten times or more. The V and J genes are TRBV12-3 or TRBV12-4 and TRBJ2-3, with D perhaps matching TRBD1 (5 bases). CDR3 length: 16 residues. V was pared by 1 base and J by 0 bases, with 11 bases between. The CDR3 nucleotides read TGTGCCAGCAGTTTAGGGGGCGGTACTAGCACAGATACGCAGTATTTT. As protein: CASSLGGGTSTDTQYF.

Ten or more counts support this clonotype. The V call is TRBV11-2, the J call TRBJ1-2; D is unresolved. Germline values: CDR1 SGHAT, CDR2 FQNNGV. Trimming left V 0 bases short and J 1 base short, with 9 bases between. The CDR3 length is 15 residues. DNA for the CDR3: TGTGCCAGCAGCTTAGATGTCGCGAGTAACTATGGCTACACCTTC. It codes for CASSLDVASNYGYTF.

This clonotype was observed at least ten times. The CDR3 spells CSARDLNRIYGYTF. CDR3 sequence (DNA): TGCAGTGCTAGAGATCTGAACAGGATCTATGGCTACACCTTC. The chain combines TRBV20-1 with TRBJ1-2; tentative D call: TRBD1 (5 bases). Between the trimmed V and J ends, which lost 0 bases and 4 bases, there was a span of 12 bases. From germline, CDR1 is DFQATT and CDR2 SNEGSKA (reference sequence). CDR3 length equals 14 residues.

This clonotype was seen ten or more times. The chain employs TRBV28 and TRBJ1-1; tentative D call: TRBD1 (5 bases). The length of the CDR3 is 14 residues. V was pared by 4 bases and J by 7 bases, with 16 bases between. CDR1 is MDHEN, CDR2 SYDVKM, per germline. This CDR3 reads CASSSYPGTDEAFF. The CDR3 DNA follows: TGTGCCAGCAGTTCCTACCCCGGGACGGATGAAGCTTTCTTT.

This clonotype was counted at least ten times. This sequence joins TRBV28 and TRBJ2-2, with 7 positions matching TRBD1. This CDR3 spans 16 amino acids. Germline CDR1 is MDHEN and CDR2 is SYDVKM. The CDR3 protein is CASRQGHHLGGGELFF. CDR3 DNA sequence: TGTGCTAGCCGACAGGGACATCACCTCGGCGGCGGGGAGCTGTTTTTT.

This clonotype was observed at least ten times. This rearrangement joins TRBV6-1 to TRBJ1-5, with a tentative D call TRBD1 (6 bases). Per germline, CDR1 MNHNS and CDR2 SASEGT. Trimming stripped 7 bases from V and 6 bases from J, with 13 bases between. This CDR3 is built from 13 residues. The CDR3 coding sequence is TGTGCCAGCACGGGGGCTGGGGGTCAGCCCCAGCATTTT. Translation: CASTGAGGQPQHF.

This clonotype was found many times. The chain has TRBV2 and TRBJ2-2; TRBD1 agrees at 7 bases. V dropped 5 bases and J dropped 5; count of bases not matched to a gene: 11. Looked up from germline, CDR1 is SNHLY and CDR2 is FYNNEI. The CDR3 length is 16 residues. Here the CDR3 reads CASSPGTAVRTGELFF. The CDR3, as DNA: TGTGCCAGCAGTCCGGGGACAGCGGTGAGGACCGGGGAGCTGTTTTTT. Based on the CDR3 plus reference TRBV2 and TRBJ2-2, the full variable domain is EPEVTQTPSHQVTQMGQEVILRCVPISNHLYFYWYRQILGQKVEFLVSFYNNEISEKSEIFDDQFSVERPDGSNFTLKIRSTKLEDSAMYFCASSPGTAVRTGELFFGEGSRLTVL.

This clonotype has at least ten counts. The chain employs TRBV30 and TRBJ1-3; possible D gene TRBD1, 6 bases. The germline CDR1 and CDR2 sequences are GTSNPN and SVGIG (reference sequence). This CDR3 is built from 16 residues. The V end was cut by 6 bases, the J end by 3 bases, with 21 bases between. The CDR3 sequence: CACKPPWTAFGNTIYF. CDR3 bases: TGTGCCTGCAAACCTCCTTGGACAGCTTTTGGAAACACCATATATTTT.

This clonotype was seen ten or more times. J is TRBJ2-1 and V is TRBV25-1; D is perhaps TRBD2 (6 bases). The length of the CDR3 is 14 residues. Per the germline V gene, CDR1 is MGHDK and CDR2 is SYGVNS. Between the trimmed V and J ends, which lost 5 bases and 11 bases, there was a span of 19 bases. CDR3 residues: CASSTRDSRRKQFF. The DNA of the CDR3 is TGTGCCAGCAGTACTCGGGACTCCAGGAGGAAGCAGTTCTTC.

This clonotype was counted a few times. The chain is built from TRBV7-2 and TRBJ2-7; unclear D gene. The CDR3 extends over 15 amino acids. The ends were cut back, 1 base at V and 0 bases at J, with 10 bases in the middle. Germline V gives CDR1 SGHTA, CDR2 FQGNSA. As DNA, the CDR3 is TGTGCCAGCAGCTTAGTATCACTCACCTCCTACGAGCAGTACTTC. Translated, it gives CASSLVSLTSYEQYF.

This clonotype was detected ten times or more. The chain recombines TRBV7-9 with TRBJ1-5; D remains ambiguous. V shed 6 bases and J shed 0 bases, with 6 bases lying between them. The CDR3 runs 13 residues. Germline V gene sequence: CDR1 SEHNR, CDR2 FQNEAQ (reference sequence). The CDR3 here is CASSRSSNQPQHF. The CDR3 region has the DNA TGTGCCAGCAGTCGAAGTAGCAATCAGCCCCAGCATTTT.

As to this clonotype: A read error is possible here, since a much larger clone lies one base away. The chain employs TRBV12-3 or TRBV12-4 and TRBJ2-4; no reliable D call. CDR3 length: 14 residues. Trimming left V 6 bases short and J 1 base short, with 10 bases between. The CDR3 protein is CASRGSMAKNIQYF. Here the CDR3 DNA reads TGTGCCAGCAGGGGCTCTATGGCCAAAAACATTCAGTACTTC.

This clonotype was counted many times. J is TRBJ2-5 and V is TRBV7-2; no clear D. The length of the CDR3 is 14 residues. V was trimmed by 0 bases and J by 5 bases, leaving 10 bases between them. The germline CDR1 and CDR2 sequences are SGHTA and FQGNSA. CDR3 in DNA: TGTGCCAGCAGCTTAGCCCTCGCCCGGGAGACCCAGTACTTC. The encoded protein is CASSLALARETQYF.

V is TRBV28 and J is TRBJ2-2; no firm D call. The length of the CDR3 is 15 residues. Germline V gene data show CDR1 as MDHEN and CDR2 as SYDVKM. V lost 7 bases and J lost 6, with 18 bases in between. The DNA for the CDR3 is TGTGCCAGCACCCGGACGGGCCGCCTAGCCGGGGAGCTGTTTTTT. Translated: CASTRTGRLAGELFF.

The genes are TRBV20-1 and TRBJ2-7; the D call may be TRBD1 or TRBD2 (5 bases each). Trimming shortened V by 4 bases and J by 6 bases, and 22 bases separated the two germline ends. The CDR3 covers 15 residues. Germline V gives CDR1 DFQATT, CDR2 SNEGSKA (reference sequence). The CDR3 nucleotides read TGCAGTGCTATTTTCATACGGGGCTCAGGGCCCGAGCAGTACTTC. Amino acid sequence: CSAIFIRGSGPEQYF.